This T cell receptor (beta chain) comes out of a study of OX40 agonist ivuxolimab in advanced cancers. The study, taken as a whole, reports: At 0.1 to 3.0 mg/kg, clonal expansion of CD4+ and CD8+ blood T cells had occurred by week 6. Certain nonresponders likewise exhibited a low normalized T-cell clonal expansion.

Data came from immunoSEQ multiplex PCR; TCRdb stores just in-frame clones and leaves some out. The top ten clones hold 2% of a sample with around 70,000 clones, roughly 90% of them seen once. Trimming stripped 7 bases from V and 6 bases from J, with 16 bases between. The CDR3 spans 14 residues. The germline CDR1 and CDR2 sequences are MNHEY and SVGAGI. Blood sampling was done at baseline, cycle 4 day 1, and cycle 7 day 1. On this clone: Its antigen remains unidentified.

V usage is TRBV6-5 and J usage is TRBJ1-5; tentative D call: TRBD1 (5 bases). The TCR was taken from an adult with an advanced solid tumor such as melanoma, head and neck, liver or kidney cancer. This material consisted of CD4+ or CD8+ T cells sorted from blood, taken in a trial of the OX40 agonist ivuxolimab. The CDR3 here is CASTMGGPGQPQHF. Here the CDR3 DNA reads TGTGCCAGCACTATGGGGGGACCGGGTCAGCCCCAGCATTTT.